Listed below are T cell receptor beta chains from one sample, sequenced in a study of control samples from healthy donors and cancer patients. Data came from immunoSEQ multiplex PCR; TCRdb stores just in-frame clones and leaves some out. Among 120,000 to 150,000 clones listed, about nine tenths were seen once. The specimen sequenced was blood. Every receptor here comes from a woman between 25 and 40 years old in good health. The CDR3 runs from the conserved cysteine through the conserved F or W. A D gene is named only where the DNA matches it firmly. Where a row states a size, it is once, few, many or the class of an expanded clone; other rows omit it.

d_call	clone_size	v_call	j_call	cdr3_nt	cdr3_aa
TRBD1	.	TRBV5-6	TRBJ1-1	TGTGCCAGCAGCTTGGTGGGACAGGGTCCCAGGAACACTGAAGCTTTCTTT	CASSLVGQGPRNTEAFF
.	.	TRBV13	TRBJ1-1	TGTGCCAGCAGCCAATTCACGGGAAGGACTGAAGCTTTCTTT	CASSQFTGRTEAFF
.	.	TRBV30	TRBJ1-6	TGTGCCGGGGTAGTTCGGGACCTCTATTCACCCCTCCACTTT	CAGVVRDLYSPLHF
.	once	TRBV27	TRBJ1-6	TGTGCCAGCAGGAACGGGGGCAGCTCCTATAATTCACCCCTCCACTTT	CASRNGGSSYNSPLHF
TRBD1	.	TRBV6-5	TRBJ2-2	TGTGCCAGCAGCCCAAAAACAGGGGGCACCGGGGAGCTGTTTTTT	CASSPKTGGTGELFF
.	.	TRBV28	TRBJ2-7	TGTGCCAGCAGCCCCCCCAGAAGGGGCGGCTACGAGCAGTACTTC	CASSPPRRGGYEQYF
TRBD2	.	TRBV15	TRBJ2-1	TGTGCCACCAGCAGAGATCGGGCGGGAGGGCCTCGGTCTGAGCAGTTCTTC	CATSRDRAGGPRSEQFF
.	.	TRBV11-2	TRBJ2-1	TGTGCCAGCAGCTTAGGCCTGGGGGTGTTCTTC	CASSLGLGVFF
.	.	TRBV5-4	TRBJ1-2	TGTGCCAGCAGCTTGCGGATAGGGGGCTATGGCTACACCTTC	CASSLRIGGYGYTF
.	.	TRBV28	TRBJ2-6	TGTGCCAGCATTTCGGCTGGGGCCAACGTCCTGACTTTC	CASISAGANVLTF
.	.	TRBV6-5	TRBJ1-1	TGTGCCAGCAGCCCCCCAGGGTCGGGCACTGAAGCTTTCTTT	CASSPPGSGTEAFF
TRBD2	.	TRBV10-1	TRBJ2-5	TGCGCCACCTCAGAAGGACTAGCGGTACAAGAGACCCAGTACTTC	CATSEGLAVQETQYF
.	.	TRBV27	TRBJ2-2	TGTGCCAGCAGCCTCGAACTGTCGACCGGGGAGCTGTTTTTT	CASSLELSTGELFF
.	.	TRBV29-1	TRBJ1-1	TGCAGCGTGGGTCCTACGAACACTGAAGCTTTCTTT	CSVGPTNTEAFF
TRBD2	.	TRBV7-2	TRBJ2-5	TGTGCCAGCAGCCCACCCAGAAGACCTAGCGGGAGTTTGGAGACCCAGTACTTC	CASSPPRRPSGSLETQYF
TRBD1	.	TRBV7-2	TRBJ1-2	TGTGCCAGCAGCCCAAGGACAGGCGGCTACACCTTC	CASSPRTGGYTF
.	.	TRBV3-1/TRBV3-2	TRBJ1-6	TGTGCCAGCAGCCAATCGGATTATAATTCACCCCTCCACTTT	CASSQSDYNSPLHF
.	.	TRBV15	TRBJ2-7	TGTGCCACCAGCGAAGGAGGGGGCGCGAGGATTTACGAGCAGTACTTC	CATSEGGGARIYEQYF
TRBD2	.	TRBV30	TRBJ2-5	TGTGCCTGGGGTGGCGGGGGGCAGGGAGAGACCCAGTACTTC	CAWGGGGQGETQYF
.	.	TRBV7-3	TRBJ2-3	TGTGCCAGCAGCCCTACCGGAGACACAGATACGCAGTATTTT	CASSPTGDTDTQYF
TRBD1	.	TRBV7-9	TRBJ1-2	TGTGCCAGCAGCTTTGGGACAGGGGGTCGGGTGGCCACCTTC	CASSFGTGGRVATF
TRBD1	.	TRBV28	TRBJ1-4	TGTGCCAGCAGTCAAACGGGACAGAATGAAAAACTGTTTTTT	CASSQTGQNEKLFF